This T cell receptor beta chain came from a study of blood T cells in healthy people across ages. A second PCR of 7 to 11 cycles used a sample-barcoded 5' primer and a J-beta primer mix. Every molecule of cDNA carried a tag from a template-switch adaptor with 12 random nucleotides. One entry per CDR3 protein, called by TCRdb with MiXCR from the 5' RACE reads. Seen here are 1.5 million to 2 million distinct CDR3 sequences, around 35% observed once, and the top ten hold around 10%. Germline V gene data show CDR1 as KGHSH and CDR2 as LQKENI. V was clipped by 3 bases and J by 6 bases; unmatched bases: 5. CDR3 length equals 15 residues.

The sequenced sample was blood. The chain uses TRBV18 and TRBJ2-1; 10 bases line up with TRBD1. The sequence was collected from a woman aged 30 to 39 in good health. This CDR3 is CASSPGDRGGNEQFF. In nucleotides, the CDR3 is TGTGCCAGCTCACCGGGGGACAGGGGCGGCAATGAGCAGTTCTTC.